The present T cell receptor (beta chain) was sequenced within a study of CXCR3-negative and CXCR3-positive naive CD8 T cells. Study-wide points: Relative to CXCR3-negative naive cells, CXCR3-positive naive cells had more hydrophobic TRB CDR3s.

Germline CDR1 and CDR2: SNHLY and FYNNEI. This CDR3 is built from 12 residues. This clonotype is classed as medium-sized by frequency. Its cognate antigen is unknown. UMI labels and 5' RACE were used to prepare the TRB cDNA libraries. Reanalyzing the 5' RACE reads, TCRdb keeps one entry per CDR3 protein, without DNA. The table lists 5,000 to 6,500 distinct CDR3 sequences, with 2% in the top ten. The chain links TRBV2 to TRBJ2-2. Sequencing was carried out using naive CXCR3- CD8+ T cells from blood. Subset: CD45RO-CCR7+CD27+CD95- naive CD8+ T cells lacking CXCR3 (TNR3-). The sequence was obtained from a human donor in good health. Some clones in this sample may be carry-over from other donors' samples. The CDR3 spells CASNSNTGELFF.